The 26 T cell receptor beta chains below were found in one sample sequenced in a study of blood T cell repertoires in COVID-19. Here immunoSEQ multiplex PCR was the method, and the copy in TCRdb shows in-frame clones only, minus some. The repertoire consists of about 250,000 clones, with more than 75% occurring once and the leading ten covering 0.99%. Sequenced sample: peripheral blood. All receptors derive from a woman aged 40 to 50 who had recovered from COVID-19.

V and J are TRBV19 and TRBJ1-1; TRBD1 matches 9 bases. This CDR3 has 15 amino acids. J gave up 4 bases and V 6 bases, and 9 bases lay outside the gene matches. Germline CDR1 reads LNHDA; CDR2 reads SQIVND (reference sequence). CDR3 nucleotides: TGTGCCAGTAGCCTGGGACAGGGAGTGGGCACTGAAGCTTTCTTT. Amino acid sequence: CASSLGQGVGTEAFF.

In this sample, this clone turned up once. The gene calls are TRBV5-8 and TRBJ2-7; 8 bases line up with TRBD1. CDR3 size: 17 residues. The germline V gene has CDR1 SGHTS and CDR2 YDEGEE. Trimming removed 1 base from V and 7 bases from J; junction bases left unmatched: 16. The chain's CDR3 is CASSLTGGQGESGEQYV. CDR3 sequence (DNA): TGTGCCAGCAGCTTGACGGGCGGACAGGGCGAATCGGGGGAGCAGTACGTC.

In this sample, this clone turned up once. This chain joins TRBV29-1 and TRBJ1-3, with TRBD1 identical over 7 bases. The length of the CDR3 is 13 residues. CDR1 SQVTM and CDR2 ANQGSEA come from the germline V gene. V shed 5 bases and J 9 bases; nucleotides not matched to a gene: 10. DNA for the CDR3: TGCAGCGTTCCCGACAGGGCTGGGGCCACCATATATTTT. Translation gives CSVPDRAGATIYF.

CDR3 sequence: CASSRGQPSYNEQFF. CDR3 sequence (DNA): TGCGCCAGCAGCCGGGGACAGCCCTCCTACAATGAGCAGTTCTTC. The rearrangement links TRBV4-1 to TRBJ2-1, with TRBD1 identical over 7 bases. The CDR3 is made up of 15 amino acids. Per the germline V gene, CDR1 is MGHRA and CDR2 is YSYEKL. J lost 0 bases, V lost 4 bases, and 3 bases had no gene match.

This clone was seen only a few times. The gene calls are TRBV6-5 and TRBJ2-7; 8 bases are shared with TRBD1. The germline V gene encodes CDR1 MNHEY and CDR2 SVGAGI. The CDR3 consists of 13 residues. Trimming at V came to 2 bases and at J to 7 bases, leaving 4 bases not matched to a gene. DNA for the CDR3: TGTGCCAGCAGTTACCCAGGGGGCGGGGAGCAGTACTTC. Its translation is CASSYPGGGEQYF.

The rearrangement uses TRBV6-2 or TRBV6-3 and TRBJ2-7; a possible D gene is TRBD1 (6 bases). The CDR3 is 14 residues long. The germline V and J ends were trimmed by 5 bases and 4 bases, with 15 bases remaining between them. Germline lookup yields CDR1 MNHEY and CDR2 SVGEGT. This chain's CDR3 is CASSGAGAPYEQYV. Here the CDR3 DNA reads TGTGCCAGCAGTGGGGCAGGGGCCCCTTACGAGCAGTACGTC.

The V and J genes are TRBV19 and TRBJ1-2, with D possibly being TRBD1 (5 bases). The germline gives CDR1 LNHDA, CDR2 SQIVND (reference sequence). The CDR3 has 15 amino acids. V lost 1 base, J lost 7 bases, and 16 bases lay in between. CDR3 amino acids: CASSIGSSPGAGYTF. The CDR3 bases are TGTGCCAGTAGTATAGGGAGCAGCCCTGGGGCTGGCTACACCTTC.

This clone was counted between two and nine times. This chain uses TRBV4-1 with TRBJ2-1; 9 bases align to TRBD2. V lost 0 bases to trimming and J lost 8 bases; unmatched junction nucleotides: 11. This CDR3 region has 17 residues. Germline values: CDR1 MGHRA, CDR2 YSYEKL. Here the CDR3 DNA reads TGCGCCAGCAGCCAAGATAGGGGCGGGAGGGCCCCGGATGAGCAGTTCTTC. Translating it yields CASSQDRGGRAPDEQFF.

V gene TRBV30 combines with J gene TRBJ2-3; 9 bases fit TRBD1. The CDR3 runs 13 residues. CDR1 and CDR2 (germline): GTSNPN, SVGIG (reference sequence). V trimming: 6 bases; J trimming: 1 base; junction bases outside the gene matches: 2. CDR3 sequence reads: CACDRGGTDTQYF. DNA of the CDR3: TGTGCCTGCGACAGGGGGGGCACAGATACGCAGTATTTT.

This clone was detected only once. This chain joins TRBV15 and TRBJ2-1, with 7 nucleotides matching TRBD2. In germline, CDR1 is LNHNV, CDR2 YYDKDF (reference sequence). The CDR3 is 14 amino acids. Unmatched junction bases numbered 9, after V lost 3 bases and J lost 10 bases. CDR3: CATSRAIGGREQFF. The CDR3 nucleotides are TGTGCCACCAGCAGGGCTATCGGGGGGAGGGAGCAGTTCTTC.

In regard to this clone: This sample includes further DNA sequences coding for the same CDR3. The chain links TRBV18 to TRBJ1-1; D ambiguous. The CDR3 is 13 residues long. V lost 3 bases, J lost 2 bases, and 7 bases lay in between. Germline CDR1 and CDR2: KGHSH and LQKENI. CDR3 sequence: CASSPRPNTEAFF. The CDR3 region has the DNA TGTGCCAGCTCACCGCGTCCCAACACTGAAGCTTTCTTT.

V gene TRBV29-1 combines with J gene TRBJ1-1; D gene unclear. CDR3 length equals 13 residues. Between the trimmed V and J ends, which lost 1 base and 3 bases, there was a span of 9 bases. Germline V gives CDR1 SQVTM, CDR2 ANQGSEA. CDR3 DNA: TGCAGCGTTGAAGGGCATCCCTACACTGAAGCTTTCTTT. Residues: CSVEGHPYTEAFF.

V and J are TRBV24-1 and TRBJ2-5, with TRBD1 matching over 7 bases. Germline V gives CDR1 KGHDR, CDR2 SFDVKD. This CDR3 region has 15 residues. Unmatched junction bases numbered 5, after V lost 4 bases and J lost 1 base. In nucleotides, the CDR3 is TGTGCCACCAGTGACCAGGGACAGCCCCAAGAGACCCAGTACTTC. As protein: CATSDQGQPQETQYF.

The V call is TRBV19, the J call TRBJ2-5; tentative D call: TRBD2 (5 bases). V lost 6 bases and J lost 9, with 17 bases in between. Germline loops: CDR1 LNHDA, CDR2 SQIVND (reference sequence). This CDR3 has 13 residues. The CDR3 loop reads CASSVAEGGAQYF. The DNA of the CDR3 is TGTGCCAGTAGCGTGGCTGAGGGTGGGGCCCAGTACTTC. The entire variable domain, with the rest obtained from reference TRBV19 and TRBJ2-5, is as follows: DGGITQSPKYLFRKEGQNVTLSCEQNLNHDAMYWYRQDPGQGLRLIYYSQIVNDFQKGDIAEGYSVSREKKESFPLTVTSAQKNPTAFYLCASSVAEGGAQYFGPGTRLLVL.

V gene TRBV6-5 combines with J gene TRBJ2-7, with D uncertain. V was pared by 2 bases and J by 2 bases, with 13 bases between. CDR3 length: 15 residues. The germline V gene has CDR1 MNHEY and CDR2 SVGAGI. This CDR3 reads CASSYGGPATYEQYV. The CDR3 coding sequence is TGTGCCAGCAGTTACGGTGGGCCTGCTACCTACGAGCAGTACGTC.

This clone turned up a few times. This CDR3 is CASSQGAGDQETQYF. CDR3 bases: TGTGCCAGCAGCCAAGGGGCAGGGGACCAAGAGACCCAGTACTTC. The rearrangement uses TRBV4-2 and TRBJ2-5; D is perhaps TRBD1 (6 bases). V lost 1 base to trimming and J lost 0 bases, with 9 bases between them. The CDR3 totals 15 residues. CDR1 and CDR2 (germline): LGHNA, YNFKEQ.

V gene TRBV7-8 combines with J gene TRBJ2-5, with 8 bases that match TRBD1. Germline V gene sequence: CDR1 SGHVS, CDR2 FQNEAQ. The V gene end was trimmed by 1 base and the J gene end by 4 bases; junction bases not matched to a gene: 5. CDR3 size: 15 residues. This CDR3 is CASSLVGQGAETQYF. The CDR3 DNA follows: TGTGCCAGCAGCTTAGTTGGCCAGGGGGCAGAGACCCAGTACTTC. Full variable domain (rest looked up from reference TRBV7-8 and TRBJ2-5): GAGVSQSPRYKVAKRGQDVALRCDPISGHVSLFWYQQALGQGPEFLTYFQNEAQLDKSGLPSDRFFAERPEGSVSTLKIQRTQQEDSAVYLCASSLVGQGAETQYFGPGTRLLVL.

The V and J genes are TRBV6-5 and TRBJ2-7; TRBD1 is a possible D gene (6 bases). CDR1 and CDR2 from the germline V gene are MNHEY and SVGAGI. This CDR3 comprises 13 residues. V was trimmed by 6 bases and J by 3 bases, leaving 12 bases between them. The CDR3: CASSPRDNYEQYF. CDR3 nucleotides: TGTGCCAGCAGCCCCAGGGACAACTACGAGCAGTACTTC.

The chain recombines TRBV12-3 or TRBV12-4 with TRBJ1-2, with D uncertain. The CDR3 has 11 residues. Between the trimmed V and J ends, which lost 8 bases and 8 bases, there was a span of 12 bases. CDR3 region: CASGGWWGYTF. CDR3 nucleotide sequence: TGTGCCAGCGGCGGTTGGTGGGGCTACACCTTC.

The J gene is TRBJ2-1, the V gene TRBV10-3; 8 positions agree with TRBD2. The CDR3 loop spans 16 amino acids. Germline CDR1 is ENHRY and CDR2 is SYGVKD. V dropped 3 bases and J dropped 1; count of bases not matched to a gene: 5. The CDR3: CAISDGLAGSYNEQFF. DNA for the CDR3: TGTGCCATCAGTGATGGACTAGCTGGGTCCTACAATGAGCAGTTCTTC.

In the case of this clone: This CDR3 is also generated by other DNA sequences in the sample. This chain links TRBV29-1 with TRBJ1-1; D is undetermined. This CDR3 is built from 12 residues. Germline loops: CDR1 SQVTM, CDR2 ANQGSEA. V lost 4 bases and J lost 4, with 10 bases in between. Here the CDR3 reads CSVADPGTEAFF. The DNA for the CDR3 is TGCAGCGTTGCGGATCCGGGCACTGAAGCTTTCTTT.

This clone was seen once. The chain employs TRBV19 and TRBJ1-5, with D unresolved. The CDR3 extends over 15 amino acids. From germline, CDR1 is LNHDA and CDR2 SQIVND (reference sequence). V was pared by 7 bases and J by 7 bases, with 20 bases between. The CDR3 DNA is TGTGCCAGTAATCCGGGGTTCGGATTGGACCAGCCCCAGCATTTT. Its protein product is CASNPGFGLDQPQHF.

The rearrangement joins TRBV19 to TRBJ1-5, with TRBD1 matching over 7 bases. The CDR3 loop spans 15 amino acids. V lost 10 bases and J lost 0; bases outside the gene matches: 9. The germline V gene has CDR1 LNHDA and CDR2 SQIVND (reference sequence). For the CDR3, the DNA is TGTGCCACCAGGGGGGCGCATTATAGCAATCAGCCCCAGCATTTT. This encodes CATRGAHYSNQPQHF.

The chain carries TRBV6-5 and TRBJ1-2; possible D gene TRBD1, 5 bases. Per the germline V gene, CDR1 is MNHEY and CDR2 is SVGAGI. Trimming stripped 8 bases from V and 6 bases from J, with 19 bases between. The CDR3 sequence is 14 residues long. The CDR3 DNA is TGTGCCAGCGGGGCCAGGGCCCCGGGGGATGGCTACACCTTC. The encoded protein is CASGARAPGDGYTF.

V gene TRBV30 combines with J gene TRBJ1-2, with 7 bases lining up with TRBD1. In germline, CDR1 is GTSNPN, CDR2 SVGIG (reference sequence). The CDR3 covers 13 residues. V lost 3 bases to trimming and J lost 5 bases; unmatched junction nucleotides: 6. CDR3 nucleotides: TGTGCCTGGAGGCCAGGGACAGCGTATGGCTACACCTTC. Residues: CAWRPGTAYGYTF. The full variable domain, completed using reference TRBV30 and TRBJ1-2, is SQTIHQWPATLVQPVGSPLSLECTVEGTSNPNLYWYRQAAGRGLQLLFYSVGIGQISSEVPQNLSASRPQDRQFILSSKKLLLSDSGFYLCAWRPGTAYGYTFGSGTRLTVV.

The chain joins TRBV7-9 to TRBJ2-5; the D gene is possibly TRBD2 (6 bases). V was cut by 5 bases and J by 2 bases, with 9 bases left in between. This CDR3 comprises 13 residues. Germline V gives CDR1 SEHNR, CDR2 FQNEAQ (reference sequence). DNA for the CDR3: TGTGCCAGCAGCGGGACTTATCAAGAGACCCAGTACTTC. It yields the protein CASSGTYQETQYF.